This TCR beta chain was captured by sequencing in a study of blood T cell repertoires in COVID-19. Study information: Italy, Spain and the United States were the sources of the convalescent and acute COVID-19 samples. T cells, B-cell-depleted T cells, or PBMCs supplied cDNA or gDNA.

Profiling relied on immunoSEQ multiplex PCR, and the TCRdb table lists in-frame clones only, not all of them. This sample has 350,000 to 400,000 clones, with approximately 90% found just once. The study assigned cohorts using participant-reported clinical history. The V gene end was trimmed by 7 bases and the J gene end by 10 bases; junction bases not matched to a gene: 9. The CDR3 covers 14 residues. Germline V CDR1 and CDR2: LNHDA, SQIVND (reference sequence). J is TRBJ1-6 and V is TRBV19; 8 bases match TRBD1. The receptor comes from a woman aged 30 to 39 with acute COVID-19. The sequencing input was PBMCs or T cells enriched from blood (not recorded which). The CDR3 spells CASKRTGNESPLHF. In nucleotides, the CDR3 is TGTGCCAGTAAGAGGACAGGGAATGAGTCACCCCTCCACTTT.